This T cell receptor beta chain was recovered during a study of vaccination and CD4 T cells after COVID-19 (dated by TCRdb to between 2021 and 2024). With regard to the full study: SARS-CoV-2 positivity had been established in the convalescent patients by nasal swab PCR, and mild disease was recorded in nine or ten of these patients and severe disease in one. Six males and four females were included in the convalescent cohort, with two Hispanic individuals, seven Caucasians, two Asians and one multiracial person represented. Two doses of either the Pfizer-BioNTech BNT162b2 vaccine (n=8) or the Moderna mRNA-1273 vaccine (n=2) were administered to participants. Post-COVID blood samples were collected from convalescent patients a median of approximately 93 days after diagnosis, with a range of roughly 35 to 161 days. Post-vaccine blood samples were taken a median of about 72 days after the second vaccine dose, with a range of about 14 to 241 days. In over 8 COVID-19 convalescent patients and a few infection-naive healthy vaccine recipients, researchers compared the spike-specific CD4+ TCR repertoire from before mRNA vaccination with the repertoire from after. Points the paper makes about the study in general: The median number of SARS-CoV-2-reactive clonotypes rose from 20 to 25 after infection to a few dozen after vaccination, but the change was not significant. Among convalescent patients, a median around 86% of the SARS-CoV-2-reactive clones seen after vaccination appeared only after vaccination, which suggests priming specific to the vaccine. Of the vaccine-specific clones in convalescent patients, 304 of 307, or nearly all, reacted only to SARS-CoV-2 spike and did not cross-react with common cold coronaviruses. The number of convalescent patients in the study was relatively small, and the study did not examine early timepoints following natural infection.

The positive SARS-CoV-2 PCR tests of the convalescent patients were dated from March to December 2020, before the Alpha, Beta and Delta variants emerged in the United States. PBMCs were separated from whole blood using Ficoll-Paque Plus gradient centrifugation and then either used fresh or cryopreserved at -140C. Points on this clonotype: Its antigen is currently not known. Per-base qualities were not stored, and no clone one base away is much larger.

The germline V gene (reference sequence) specifies SGHAT as CDR1 and FQDESV as CDR2. Including cysteine and phenylalanine, the CDR3 has 15 amino acids. Just the 45-base CDR3 DNA is kept, in frame starting at base 1. Germline trimming amounts to 6 bases on V and 0 bases on J, with 2 as the count of junction bases outside the gene matches. The library was generated by PCR. Sequencing instrument: Illumina iSeq 100. For the original study's pipeline: Non-productive sequences were removed, and CDR3s not starting with C, not ending with F or W, or shorter than 7 amino acids were discarded. Using R version 3.6.1, CDR3 homology was evaluated through Levenshtein distances (stringdist) along with unrooted phylogenetic trees (ape). Starting from the raw public reads, TCRdb applied fastp trimming at Q25, assembled clones with MiXCR and retained in-frame beta chains. Each CDR3 protein gets just one entry, which takes the most common genes and DNA from the rows behind it. TCRdb, not the authors, supplied the V and J calls. The sample data list about 21,000 distinct CDR3 sequences, and about three fifths of these were observed just once. About 1% of the sample goes to the ten largest clones.

This clonotype originated in a human donor who had recovered from COVID-19. Recombination connected TRBV11-1 to TRBJ2-7, with TRBD2 matching 13 junction bases. Sequencing used CD4+ T cells from blood, obtained before SARS-CoV-2 vaccination. The sequence in DNA is TGTGCCAGCAGACGGACTAGCGGGAGCTCCTACGAGCAGTACTTC. It encodes CASRRTSGSSYEQYF.